This T cell receptor beta chain is drawn from a study of cytomegalovirus exposure and HLA in healthy donors. General study findings and limits: Within an earlier analysis, most TCR beta V segments proved productive either about 90% or about 30% of the time.

PCR involved 60 Vbeta and 13 Jbeta primers. Clones were sequenced by immunoSEQ multiplex PCR, and TCRdb holds only the in-frame ones, with some missing. This sample has over 110,000 clones, with around 83% found just once. The trim removed 4 bases at V and 9 bases at J, leaving 6 bases unmatched. Germline CDR1 is KGHSH and CDR2 is LQKENI. The CDR3 loop spans 15 amino acids. Points on this clone: Antigen: not known.

This rearrangement joins TRBV18 to TRBJ2-1; the match to TRBD2 covers 13 bases. Sequencing was done on a sample of PBMCs. The origin of this receptor is a male donor in good health and CMV-seropositive. Written as DNA, the CDR3 is TGTGCCAGCTCACTCACTAGCGGGAGGGTAGGTGAGCAGTTCTTC. Translation: CASSLTSGRVGEQFF.